This entry lists 3 T cell receptor beta chains sequenced from one sample in a study of blood T cell repertoires in COVID-19 (dated by TCRdb to the early 2020s). Receptor amplification or capture employed the immunoSEQ multiplex PCR assay. The immuneACCESS repertoire file appears here via TCRdb, limited to in-frame rearrangements. These files lack a portion of the clones; in checked studies, under half of the deficit traces to unresolved V genes, and the cause of the others is not known. The sample table records 200,000 to 250,000 clones; 80% to 90% of these occur just once. The ten largest make up 20% of the sample. Sequencing was performed on peripheral blood. The source of these receptors is a man aged 30-40 years with active or convalescent COVID-19.

A few counts support this clone. The chain has TRBV27 and TRBJ2-7; D perhaps matches TRBD1 (6 bases). CDR3 size: 17 residues. CDR1 and CDR2 (germline): MNHEY, SMNVEV (reference sequence). Trimming left V 3 bases short and J 3 bases short, with 21 bases between. CDR3 loop: CASSFPLGQGWDYEQYF. The CDR3 DNA reads as TGTGCCAGCAGTTTCCCTCTTGGGCAGGGGTGGGACTACGAGCAGTACTTC.

This chain uses TRBV19 with TRBJ1-1; 8 bases agree with TRBD1. The germline gives CDR1 LNHDA, CDR2 SQIVND (reference sequence). There are 16 residues in the CDR3. V trimming: 6 bases; J trimming: 1 base; junction bases outside the gene matches: 10. CDR3 amino acids: CASSPLDRGWNTEAFF. In DNA, the CDR3 is TGTGCCAGTAGCCCCCTTGACAGGGGCTGGAACACTGAAGCTTTCTTT.

The chain links TRBV7-2 to TRBJ1-1; D is ambiguous. Per the germline V gene, CDR1 is SGHTA and CDR2 is FQGNSA. CDR3 length: 13 amino acids. Trimming removed 2 bases at V and 6 bases at J, with 10 bases between. The DNA of the CDR3 is TGTGCCAGCAGCTTAAATGTACTTTCTGAAGCTTTCTTT. It is translated as CASSLNVLSEAFF.